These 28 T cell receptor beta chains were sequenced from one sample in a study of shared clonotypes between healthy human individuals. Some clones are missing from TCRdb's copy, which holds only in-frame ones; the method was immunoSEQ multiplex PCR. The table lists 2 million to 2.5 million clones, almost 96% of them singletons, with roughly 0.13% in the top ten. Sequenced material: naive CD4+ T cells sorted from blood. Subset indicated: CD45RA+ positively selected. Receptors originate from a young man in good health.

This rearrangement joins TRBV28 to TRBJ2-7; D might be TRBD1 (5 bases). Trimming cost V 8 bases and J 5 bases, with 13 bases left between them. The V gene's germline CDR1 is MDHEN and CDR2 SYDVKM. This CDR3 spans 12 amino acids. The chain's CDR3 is CASSQARNEQYF. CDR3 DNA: TGTGCCAGCTCACAGGCGAGAAACGAGCAGTACTTC.

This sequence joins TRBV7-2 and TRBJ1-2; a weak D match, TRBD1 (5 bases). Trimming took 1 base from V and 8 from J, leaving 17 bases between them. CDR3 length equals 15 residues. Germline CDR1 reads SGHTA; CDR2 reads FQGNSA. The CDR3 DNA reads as TGTGCCAGCAGCTTAGGAGGGACGGCTTGGGTAGGCTACACCTTC. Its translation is CASSLGGTAWVGYTF.

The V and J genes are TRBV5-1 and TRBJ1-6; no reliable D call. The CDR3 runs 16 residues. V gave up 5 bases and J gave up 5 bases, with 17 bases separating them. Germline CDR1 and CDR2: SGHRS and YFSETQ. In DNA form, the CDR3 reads TGCGCCAGCAGAGCCGAGGGTTTTGGGAATAATTCACCCCTCCACTTT. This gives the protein CASRAEGFGNNSPLHF.

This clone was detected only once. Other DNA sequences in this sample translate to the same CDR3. The CDR3, as DNA: TGTGCCAGCAGCTTAGATCGAAATCAGCCCCAGCATTTT. It is translated as CASSLDRNQPQHF. The J gene is TRBJ1-5, the V gene TRBV11-2; no definite D call. Germline-derived CDR1 and CDR2 are SGHAT and FQNNGV. The V and J ends lost 0 bases and 4 bases respectively, with 4 bases between them. CDR3 length: 13 residues.

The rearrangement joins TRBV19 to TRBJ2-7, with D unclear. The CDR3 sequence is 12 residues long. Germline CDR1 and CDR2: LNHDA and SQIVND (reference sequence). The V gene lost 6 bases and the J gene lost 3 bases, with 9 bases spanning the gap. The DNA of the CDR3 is TGTGCCAGTAGCCTAAACAGCTACGAGCAGTACTTC. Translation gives CASSLNSYEQYF.

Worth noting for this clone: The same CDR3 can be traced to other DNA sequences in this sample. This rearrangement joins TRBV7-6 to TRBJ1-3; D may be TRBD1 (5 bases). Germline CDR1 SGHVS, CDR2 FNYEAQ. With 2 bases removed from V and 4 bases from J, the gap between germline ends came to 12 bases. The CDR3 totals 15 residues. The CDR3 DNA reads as TGTGCCAGCAGCTTACGGGGGGGAGCCGGAAACACCATATATTTT. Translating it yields CASSLRGGAGNTIYF.

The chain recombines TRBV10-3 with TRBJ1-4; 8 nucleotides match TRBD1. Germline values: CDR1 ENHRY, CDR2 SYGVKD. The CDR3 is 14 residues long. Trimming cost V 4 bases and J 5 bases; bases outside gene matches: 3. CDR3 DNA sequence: TGTGCCATCAGTGGGGACAGGAAGAATGAAAAACTGTTTTTT. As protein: CAISGDRKNEKLFF.

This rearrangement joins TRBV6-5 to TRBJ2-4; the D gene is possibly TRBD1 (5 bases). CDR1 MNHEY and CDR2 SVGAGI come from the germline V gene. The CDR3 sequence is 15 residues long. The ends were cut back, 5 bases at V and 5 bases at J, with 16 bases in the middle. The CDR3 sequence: CASSPSGFRQNIQYF. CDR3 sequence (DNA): TGTGCCAGCAGTCCTTCAGGGTTTCGCCAAAACATTCAGTACTTC.

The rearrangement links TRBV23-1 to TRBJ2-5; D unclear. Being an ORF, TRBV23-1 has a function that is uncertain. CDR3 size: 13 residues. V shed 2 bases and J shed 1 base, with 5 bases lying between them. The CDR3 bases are TGCGCCAGCAGTCAAGGCCGCCAAGAGACCCAGTACTTC. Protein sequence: CASSQGRQETQYF.

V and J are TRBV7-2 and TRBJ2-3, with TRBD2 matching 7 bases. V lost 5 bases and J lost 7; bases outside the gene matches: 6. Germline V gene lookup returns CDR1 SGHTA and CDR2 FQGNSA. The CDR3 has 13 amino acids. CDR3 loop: CASSPGGANTQYF. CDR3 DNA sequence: TGTGCCAGCAGCCCGGGGGGAGCAAATACGCAGTATTTT.

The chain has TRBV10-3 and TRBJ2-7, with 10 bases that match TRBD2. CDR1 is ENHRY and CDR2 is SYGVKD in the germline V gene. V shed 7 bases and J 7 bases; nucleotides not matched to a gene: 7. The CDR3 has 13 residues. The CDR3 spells CAIKGLAGEEQYF. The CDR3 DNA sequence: TGTGCCATCAAGGGGCTAGCGGGGGAAGAGCAGTACTTC.

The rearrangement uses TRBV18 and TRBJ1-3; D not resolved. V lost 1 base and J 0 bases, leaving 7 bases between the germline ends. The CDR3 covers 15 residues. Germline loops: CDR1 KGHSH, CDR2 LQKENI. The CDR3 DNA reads TGTGCCAGCTCACCACTTGCGGTCTCTGGAAACACCATATATTTT. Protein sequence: CASSPLAVSGNTIYF.

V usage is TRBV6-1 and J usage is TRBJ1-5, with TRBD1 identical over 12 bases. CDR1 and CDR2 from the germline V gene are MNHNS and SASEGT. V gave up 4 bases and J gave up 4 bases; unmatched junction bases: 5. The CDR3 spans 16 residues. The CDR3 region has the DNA TGTGCCAGCAGTGTGGGGACAGGGGGCCGTAATCAGCCCCAGCATTTT. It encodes CASSVGTGGRNQPQHF.

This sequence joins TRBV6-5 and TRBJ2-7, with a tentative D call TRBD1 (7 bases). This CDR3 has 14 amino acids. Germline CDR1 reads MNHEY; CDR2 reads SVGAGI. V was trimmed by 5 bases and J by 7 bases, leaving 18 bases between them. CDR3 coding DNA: TGTGCCAGCAGTACCCAGGGGGGTCCGGGGGAGCAGTACTTC. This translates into CASSTQGGPGEQYF.

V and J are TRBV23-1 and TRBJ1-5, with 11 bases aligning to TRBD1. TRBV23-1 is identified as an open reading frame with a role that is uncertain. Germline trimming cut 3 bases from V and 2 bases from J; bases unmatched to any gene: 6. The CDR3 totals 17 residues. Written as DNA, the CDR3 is TGCGCCAGCAGTCAGAGGACAGGGGGCCGGGGCAATCAGCCCCAGCATTTT. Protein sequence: CASSQRTGGRGNQPQHF.

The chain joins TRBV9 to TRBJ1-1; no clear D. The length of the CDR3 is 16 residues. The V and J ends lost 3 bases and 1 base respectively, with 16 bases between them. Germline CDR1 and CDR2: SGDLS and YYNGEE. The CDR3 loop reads CASSAFLPMGNTEAFF. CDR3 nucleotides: TGTGCCAGCAGCGCCTTCCTACCTATGGGGAACACTGAAGCTTTCTTT. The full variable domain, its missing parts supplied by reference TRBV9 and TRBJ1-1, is DSGVTQTPKHLITATGQRVTLRCSPRSGDLSVYWYQQSLDQGLQFLIQYYNGEERAKGNILERFSAQQFPDLHSELNLSSLELGDSALYFCASSAFLPMGNTEAFFGQGTRLTVV.

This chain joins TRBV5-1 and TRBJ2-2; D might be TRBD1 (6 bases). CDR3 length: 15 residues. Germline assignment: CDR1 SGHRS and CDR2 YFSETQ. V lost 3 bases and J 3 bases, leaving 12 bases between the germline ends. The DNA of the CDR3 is TGCGCCAGCAGCTCACAGGGTCCCTACACCGGGGAGCTGTTTTTT. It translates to CASSSQGPYTGELFF.

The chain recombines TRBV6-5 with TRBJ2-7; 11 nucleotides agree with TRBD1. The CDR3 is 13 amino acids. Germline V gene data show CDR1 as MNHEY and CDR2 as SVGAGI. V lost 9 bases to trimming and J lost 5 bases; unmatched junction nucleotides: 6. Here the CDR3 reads CASRTGGSHEQYF. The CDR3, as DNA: TGTGCCAGTAGGACAGGGGGCTCTCACGAGCAGTACTTC.

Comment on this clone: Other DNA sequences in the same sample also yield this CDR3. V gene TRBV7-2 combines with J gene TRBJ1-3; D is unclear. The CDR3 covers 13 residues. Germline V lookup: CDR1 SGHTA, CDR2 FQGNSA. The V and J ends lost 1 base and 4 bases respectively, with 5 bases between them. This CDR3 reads CASSLESGNTIYF. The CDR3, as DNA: TGTGCCAGCAGCTTAGAGTCCGGAAACACCATATATTTT.

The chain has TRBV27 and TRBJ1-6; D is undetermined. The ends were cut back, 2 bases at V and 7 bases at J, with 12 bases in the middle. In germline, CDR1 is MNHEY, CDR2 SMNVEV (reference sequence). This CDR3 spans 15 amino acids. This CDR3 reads CASSLTARPNSPLHF. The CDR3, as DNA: TGTGCCAGCAGTTTAACTGCCCGGCCGAATTCACCCCTCCACTTT.

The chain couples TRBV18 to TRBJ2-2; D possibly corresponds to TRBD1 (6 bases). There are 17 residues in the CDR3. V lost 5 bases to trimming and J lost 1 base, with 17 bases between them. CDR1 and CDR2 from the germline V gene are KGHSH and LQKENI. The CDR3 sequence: CASSTLPGQKNTGELFF. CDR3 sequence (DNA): TGTGCCAGCTCAACATTACCGGGACAAAAGAACACCGGGGAGCTGTTTTTT.

The CDR3 DNA follows: TGTGCCAGCAGTGAAGTCTTGGACAGCCACGAGCAGTACTTC. Its protein product is CASSEVLDSHEQYF. The V call is TRBV6-1, the J call TRBJ2-7, with a possible D match to TRBD1 (6 bases). V was shortened by 1 base and J by 5 bases, with 12 bases between the two germline ends. CDR1 is MNHNS and CDR2 is SASEGT in the germline V gene. This CDR3 comprises 14 residues.

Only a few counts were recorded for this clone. The CDR3 here is CASSLENQPQHF. For the CDR3, the DNA is TGCGCCAGCAGCTTGGAGAATCAGCCCCAGCATTTT. The chain links TRBV5-1 to TRBJ1-5, with D hard to call. This CDR3 spans 12 amino acids. Trimming removed 0 bases from V and 4 bases from J, with 2 bases in between. Looked up from germline, CDR1 is SGHRS and CDR2 is YFSETQ.

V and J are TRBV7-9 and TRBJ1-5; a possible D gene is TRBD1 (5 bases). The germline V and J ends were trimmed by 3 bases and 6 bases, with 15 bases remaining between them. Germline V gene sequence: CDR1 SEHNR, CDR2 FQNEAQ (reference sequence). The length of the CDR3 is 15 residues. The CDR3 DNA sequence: TGTGCCAGCAGCTTGGCCGGGGGTTGGGGTCAGCCCCAGCATTTT. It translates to CASSLAGGWGQPQHF.

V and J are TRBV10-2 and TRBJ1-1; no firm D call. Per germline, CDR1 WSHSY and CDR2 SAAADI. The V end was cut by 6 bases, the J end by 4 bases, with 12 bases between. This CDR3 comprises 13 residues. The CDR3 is CASRKGIGTEAFF. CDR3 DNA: TGCGCCAGCAGGAAGGGAATCGGCACTGAAGCTTTCTTT.

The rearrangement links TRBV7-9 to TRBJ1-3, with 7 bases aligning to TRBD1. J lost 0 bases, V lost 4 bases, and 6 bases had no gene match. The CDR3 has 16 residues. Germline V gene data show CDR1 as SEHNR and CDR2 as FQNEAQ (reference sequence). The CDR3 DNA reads TGTGCCAGCAGCTCCACACAGGGGCCCTCTGGAAACACCATATATTTT. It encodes CASSSTQGPSGNTIYF.

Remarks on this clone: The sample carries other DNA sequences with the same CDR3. The CDR3 spells CASSYGAGVGTDTQYF. In DNA form, the CDR3 reads TGTGCCAGCAGTTACGGGGCGGGAGTCGGCACAGATACGCAGTATTTT. The chain recombines TRBV6-5 with TRBJ2-3; the match to TRBD2 covers 7 bases. Trimming removed 2 bases from V and 1 base from J; junction bases left unmatched: 6. This CDR3 comprises 16 residues. Germline-derived CDR1 and CDR2 are MNHEY and SVGAGI.

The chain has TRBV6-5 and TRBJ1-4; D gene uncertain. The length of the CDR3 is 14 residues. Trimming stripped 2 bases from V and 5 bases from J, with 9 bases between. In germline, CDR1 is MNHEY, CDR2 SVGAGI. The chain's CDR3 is CASSYARGNEKLFF. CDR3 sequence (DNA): TGTGCCAGCAGTTACGCTAGAGGAAATGAAAAACTGTTTTTT.